A selection of T cell receptor beta chains follows, all from one sample in a study of blood T cell repertoires in COVID-19. Here immunoSEQ multiplex PCR was the method, and the copy in TCRdb shows in-frame clones only, minus some. The sample lists about 98,000 clones, approximately 82% occurring once. What was sequenced was peripheral blood. The receptors come from a man between 60 and 75 years old with acute or convalescent COVID-19. The CDR3 runs from the conserved cysteine through the conserved F or W. Fields, in order: V gene, clone size, D gene, J gene, CDR3 protein, CDR3 DNA. A D gene is named only where the DNA matches it firmly. Only part of the rows carry a size: once, few, many, or a class if the clone is expanded.

v_gene: TRBV20-1
abundance: .
d_gene: .
j_gene: TRBJ1-5
CDR3aa: CSASSGGAIRGQPQHF
CDR3nt: TGCAGTGCTAGTTCCGGTGGGGCAATTCGAGGCCAGCCCCAGCATTTT

v_gene: TRBV5-1
abundance: .
d_gene: TRBD2
j_gene: TRBJ2-5
CDR3aa: CASSTQLAGQETQYF
CDR3nt: TGCGCCAGCAGCACTCAACTAGCGGGACAAGAGACCCAGTACTTC

v_gene: TRBV5-1
abundance: .
d_gene: TRBD2
j_gene: TRBJ2-3
CDR3aa: CASSHRTSGRTDTQYF
CDR3nt: TGCGCCAGCAGCCACCGGACTAGCGGGAGAACAGATACGCAGTATTTT

v_gene: TRBV5-8
abundance: .
d_gene: TRBD1
j_gene: TRBJ1-5
CDR3aa: CASSLRQGGSRDQPQHF
CDR3nt: TGTGCCAGCAGCCTGCGACAGGGAGGATCTCGGGATCAGCCCCAGCATTTT

v_gene: TRBV10-3
abundance: once
d_gene: .
j_gene: TRBJ1-1
CDR3aa: CAIREASGNTEAFF
CDR3nt: TGTGCCATCAGAGAAGCTTCGGGGAACACTGAAGCTTTCTTT

v_gene: TRBV3-1/TRBV3-2
abundance: .
d_gene: TRBD1
j_gene: TRBJ1-5
CDR3aa: CASSQTGTGGGSNQPQHF
CDR3nt: TGTGCCAGCAGCCAAACCGGGACAGGGGGAGGAAGCAATCAGCCCCAGCATTTT

v_gene: TRBV23-1
abundance: few
d_gene: .
j_gene: TRBJ1-6
CDR3aa: CASSQPGGGLHF
CDR3nt: TGCGCCAGCAGTCAACCCGGGGGGGGGCTCCACTTT

v_gene: TRBV10-2
abundance: .
d_gene: TRBD1
j_gene: TRBJ1-2
CDR3aa: CASSPTGGGYGYTF
CDR3nt: TGCGCCAGCAGCCCTACAGGGGGCGGGTATGGCTACACCTTC

v_gene: TRBV29-1
abundance: .
d_gene: .
j_gene: TRBJ1-2
CDR3aa: CSVDMRQNGYYGYTF
CDR3nt: TGCAGCGTTGATATGCGACAGAACGGCTACTATGGCTACACCTTC

v_gene: TRBV4-3
abundance: .
d_gene: TRBD1
j_gene: TRBJ2-1
CDR3aa: CASSHGQGEIQYEQFF
CDR3nt: TGCGCCAGCAGCCACGGACAGGGGGAAATACAATATGAGCAGTTCTTC

v_gene: TRBV9
abundance: .
d_gene: TRBD2
j_gene: TRBJ2-1
CDR3aa: CASSVGGSGSSYNEQFF
CDR3nt: TGTGCCAGCAGCGTAGGGGGTAGCGGGAGCTCCTACAATGAGCAGTTCTTC

v_gene: TRBV29-1
abundance: .
d_gene: .
j_gene: TRBJ1-1
CDR3aa: CSAGVSVMNTEAFF
CDR3nt: TGCAGCGCCGGAGTGAGTGTCATGAACACTGAAGCTTTCTTT

v_gene: TRBV28
abundance: few
d_gene: .
j_gene: TRBJ2-1
CDR3aa: CASSSPEEGAYNEQFF
CDR3nt: TGTGCCAGCAGTTCCCCGGAGGAGGGAGCCTACAATGAGCAGTTCTTC

v_gene: TRBV7-9
abundance: .
d_gene: .
j_gene: TRBJ1-5
CDR3aa: CASTEGGVQPQHF
CDR3nt: TGTGCCAGCACCGAGGGGGGGGTTCAGCCCCAGCATTTT

v_gene: TRBV10-3
abundance: .
d_gene: .
j_gene: TRBJ1-1
CDR3aa: CAISEAGIMNTEAFF
CDR3nt: TGTGCCATCAGTGAAGCGGGCATCATGAACACTGAAGCTTTCTTT

v_gene: TRBV4-3
abundance: many
d_gene: .
j_gene: TRBJ1-1
CDR3aa: CASSRAGDPFEAFF
CDR3nt: TGCGCCAGCAGCCGAGCTGGAGACCCCTTTGAAGCTTTCTTT

v_gene: TRBV6-5
abundance: .
d_gene: .
j_gene: TRBJ1-3
CDR3aa: CASSPSGSGNTIYF
CDR3nt: TGTGCCAGCAGTCCATCCGGGTCTGGAAACACCATATATTTT

v_gene: TRBV27
abundance: .
d_gene: .
j_gene: TRBJ2-5
CDR3aa: CASSLYLSGVSQETQYF
CDR3nt: TGTGCCAGCAGTTTATATCTCTCGGGTGTGAGTCAAGAGACCCAGTACTTC

v_gene: TRBV2
abundance: .
d_gene: TRBD1
j_gene: TRBJ1-6
CDR3aa: CASSVGAGQGANSSPLHF
CDR3nt: TGTGCCAGCAGTGTCGGGGCGGGACAGGGGGCAAATAGTTCACCCCTCCACTTT

v_gene: TRBV7-2
abundance: .
d_gene: .
j_gene: TRBJ2-4
CDR3aa: CASSPGRGKGSQYF
CDR3nt: TGTGCCAGCAGCCCCGGAAGGGGGAAGGGCAGCCAGTACTTC

v_gene: TRBV18
abundance: .
d_gene: TRBD1
j_gene: TRBJ1-2
CDR3aa: CASSPGQTNYGYTF
CDR3nt: TGTGCCAGCTCCCCGGGACAGACTAACTATGGCTACACCTTC

v_gene: TRBV12-3/TRBV12-4
abundance: .
d_gene: .
j_gene: TRBJ2-1
CDR3aa: CASSSHRTNEQFF
CDR3nt: TGTGCCAGCAGTTCCCACCGGACTAATGAGCAGTTCTTC

v_gene: TRBV11-3
abundance: .
d_gene: .
j_gene: TRBJ1-4
CDR3aa: CASSSDSLNEKLFF
CDR3nt: TGTGCCAGCAGCTCGGACAGCCTAAATGAAAAACTGTTTTTT

v_gene: TRBV2
abundance: .
d_gene: .
j_gene: TRBJ1-5
CDR3aa: CASSEAWGLSALGQPQHF
CDR3nt: TGTGCCAGCAGTGAAGCTTGGGGACTTTCGGCCCTTGGTCAGCCCCAGCATTTT

v_gene: TRBV10-2
abundance: once
d_gene: TRBD1
j_gene: TRBJ1-3
CDR3aa: CASSARTGGNAGNTIYF
CDR3nt: TGCGCCAGCAGTGCCCGGACAGGGGGAAACGCTGGAAACACCATATATTTT

v_gene: TRBV18
abundance: few
d_gene: .
j_gene: TRBJ2-7
CDR3aa: CASSTNTYEQYF
CDR3nt: TGTGCCAGCTCAACAAACACCTACGAGCAGTACTTC

v_gene: TRBV30
abundance: few
d_gene: TRBD2
j_gene: TRBJ2-1
CDR3aa: CAWSGTPSGSYNEQFF
CDR3nt: TGTGCCTGGAGCGGAACCCCTAGCGGGAGCTACAATGAGCAGTTCTTC

v_gene: TRBV27
abundance: .
d_gene: TRBD1
j_gene: TRBJ2-2
CDR3aa: CASSLYLLGTANTGELFF
CDR3nt: TGTGCCAGCAGTTTATACCTCCTAGGGACAGCGAACACCGGGGAGCTGTTTTTT

v_gene: TRBV7-2
abundance: few
d_gene: .
j_gene: TRBJ2-6
CDR3aa: CASSPQRVQASGANVLTF
CDR3nt: TGTGCCAGCAGCCCCCAGCGGGTCCAGGCCTCTGGGGCCAACGTCCTGACTTTC

v_gene: TRBV12-3/TRBV12-4
abundance: .
d_gene: .
j_gene: TRBJ1-2
CDR3aa: CASTLTGYGYTF
CDR3nt: TGTGCCAGCACCTTGACAGGCTATGGCTACACCTTC

v_gene: TRBV7-9
abundance: .
d_gene: .
j_gene: TRBJ1-3
CDR3aa: CASSFTGKGNTIYF
CDR3nt: TGTGCCAGCAGCTTCACAGGAAAGGGAAACACCATATATTTT

v_gene: TRBV11-2
abundance: .
d_gene: .
j_gene: TRBJ2-2
CDR3aa: CASSPTPNSGELFF
CDR3nt: TGTGCCAGCAGCCCCACCCCTAACTCCGGGGAGCTGTTTTTT

v_gene: TRBV11-3
abundance: .
d_gene: TRBD2
j_gene: TRBJ2-1
CDR3aa: CASSLDQSGSVSYNEQFF
CDR3nt: TGTGCCAGCAGCTTAGATCAAAGCGGGAGTGTTTCCTACAATGAGCAGTTCTTC

v_gene: TRBV5-4
abundance: .
d_gene: TRBD1
j_gene: TRBJ1-2
CDR3aa: CASSDARGQRGYGYTF
CDR3nt: TGTGCCAGCAGCGACGCCAGGGGGCAGCGAGGGTATGGCTACACCTTC

v_gene: TRBV11-2
abundance: once
d_gene: .
j_gene: TRBJ2-1
CDR3aa: CASSLQGSSYNEQFF
CDR3nt: TGTGCCAGCAGCTTACAGGGCTCCTCCTACAATGAGCAGTTCTTC

v_gene: TRBV10-3
abundance: .
d_gene: .
j_gene: TRBJ1-1
CDR3aa: CAISEPYWEGTEAFF
CDR3nt: TGTGCCATCAGTGAGCCCTATTGGGAGGGTACTGAAGCTTTCTTT

v_gene: TRBV7-9
abundance: .
d_gene: TRBD1
j_gene: TRBJ1-2
CDR3aa: CASSRRTGDYGYTF
CDR3nt: TGTGCCAGCAGCCGACGGACAGGGGACTATGGCTACACCTTC

v_gene: TRBV5-4
abundance: once
d_gene: TRBD1
j_gene: TRBJ1-2
CDR3aa: CASSLDPGGTGYTF
CDR3nt: TGTGCCAGCAGCTTGGACCCAGGGGGCACTGGCTACACCTTC

v_gene: TRBV7-2
abundance: .
d_gene: TRBD1
j_gene: TRBJ1-2
CDR3aa: CASSLDLTGGPFYGYTF
CDR3nt: TGTGCCAGCAGCTTAGATTTGACAGGGGGACCTTTTTATGGCTACACCTTC

v_gene: TRBV3-1/TRBV3-2
abundance: .
d_gene: TRBD2
j_gene: TRBJ2-5
CDR3aa: CASSRLTSGDYQETQYF
CDR3nt: TGTGCCAGCAGCCGATTGACTAGCGGGGATTACCAAGAGACCCAGTACTTC

v_gene: TRBV10-2
abundance: .
d_gene: .
j_gene: TRBJ1-6
CDR3aa: CASSEGGGRTSYNSPLHF
CDR3nt: TGCGCCAGCAGTGAGGGGGGCGGCAGGACCTCCTATAATTCACCCCTCCACTTT

v_gene: TRBV27
abundance: .
d_gene: TRBD2
j_gene: TRBJ2-2
CDR3aa: CASSLRGREGGELFF
CDR3nt: TGTGCCAGCAGTTTACGCGGGAGAGAAGGCGGGGAGCTGTTTTTT

v_gene: TRBV5-6
abundance: .
d_gene: .
j_gene: TRBJ1-1
CDR3aa: CASSLSPRGGTEAFF
CDR3nt: TGTGCCAGCAGCTTGTCCCCCCGGGGTGGCACTGAAGCTTTCTTT

v_gene: TRBV9
abundance: many
d_gene: .
j_gene: TRBJ1-5
CDR3aa: CASSVGIGNRGQPQHF
CDR3nt: TGTGCCAGCAGCGTAGGGATAGGAAATCGAGGTCAGCCCCAGCATTTT

v_gene: TRBV2
abundance: few
d_gene: TRBD1
j_gene: TRBJ2-7
CDR3aa: CATAGGIYEQYF
CDR3nt: TGTGCCACCGCAGGGGGAATCTACGAGCAGTACTTC

v_gene: TRBV11-3
abundance: .
d_gene: TRBD1
j_gene: TRBJ1-1
CDR3aa: CASSYDRESEAFF
CDR3nt: TGTGCCAGCAGCTACGACAGGGAATCTGAAGCTTTCTTT

v_gene: TRBV18
abundance: .
d_gene: .
j_gene: TRBJ1-4
CDR3aa: CASSPTVLATNEKLFF
CDR3nt: TGTGCCAGCTCACCAACTGTCCTCGCAACTAATGAAAAACTGTTTTTT

v_gene: TRBV19
abundance: .
d_gene: .
j_gene: TRBJ1-3
CDR3aa: CASNFGGGEDTIYF
CDR3nt: TGTGCCAGTAATTTCGGAGGAGGCGAGGACACCATATATTTT

v_gene: TRBV7-2
abundance: .
d_gene: TRBD1
j_gene: TRBJ1-2
CDR3aa: CASSLGTGPNGYTF
CDR3nt: TGTGCCAGCAGCTTGGGGACAGGGCCCAATGGCTACACCTTC

v_gene: TRBV5-4
abundance: .
d_gene: TRBD1
j_gene: TRBJ1-1
CDR3aa: CASSPTGGPLNTEAFF
CDR3nt: TGTGCCAGCAGCCCGACAGGGGGCCCTTTAAACACTGAAGCTTTCTTT

v_gene: TRBV18
abundance: .
d_gene: TRBD2
j_gene: TRBJ2-1
CDR3aa: CASSPSAGDANEQFF
CDR3nt: TGTGCCAGCTCACCGTCAGCGGGAGACGCCAATGAGCAGTTCTTC

v_gene: TRBV6-2/TRBV6-3
abundance: once
d_gene: TRBD2
j_gene: TRBJ2-2
CDR3aa: CASSASGSSGELFF
CDR3nt: TGTGCCAGCAGTGCCAGCGGGAGCTCCGGGGAGCTGTTTTTT

v_gene: TRBV19
abundance: .
d_gene: TRBD1
j_gene: TRBJ1-2
CDR3aa: CASNLQGAENGYTF
CDR3nt: TGTGCCAGTAACCTACAGGGGGCAGAGAATGGCTACACCTTC

v_gene: TRBV9
abundance: .
d_gene: .
j_gene: TRBJ2-1
CDR3aa: CASSVVWSEQFF
CDR3nt: TGTGCCAGCAGCGTAGTATGGAGTGAGCAGTTCTTC

v_gene: TRBV6-5
abundance: .
d_gene: TRBD1
j_gene: TRBJ2-3
CDR3aa: CASSFSGGGTDTQYF
CDR3nt: TGTGCCAGCAGCTTCTCAGGGGGCGGCACAGATACGCAGTATTTT

v_gene: TRBV15
abundance: .
d_gene: .
j_gene: TRBJ2-5
CDR3aa: CATSRPGETQYF
CDR3nt: TGTGCCACCAGCCGCCCAGGGGAGACCCAGTACTTC

v_gene: TRBV4-3
abundance: .
d_gene: .
j_gene: TRBJ1-3
CDR3aa: CASSQVAGSTIYF
CDR3nt: TGCGCCAGCAGCCAAGTTGCGGGGAGCACCATATATTTT